A single sample gave rise to the 15 T cell receptor beta chains below, sequenced in a study of T cells in Graves' hyperthyroidism and ophthalmopathy. Amplification targeted TCR beta CDR3 regions from RNA transcripts. HTBI primers were employed in a first-round RT-PCR of the TCR CDR3. Each CDR3 protein is one row after TCRdb ran MiXCR on the multiplex PCR reads. Of about 700,000 distinct CDR3 sequences listed, 11% to 15% are singletons. The sequenced sample was blood. These TCRs come from a woman aged 18-29 years with Graves' hyperthyroidism.

This clonotype was picked up many times. The rearrangement links TRBV28 to TRBJ2-1; 8 bases line up with TRBD1. Unmatched junction bases numbered 6, after V lost 5 bases and J lost 3 bases. Germline CDR1 reads MDHEN; CDR2 reads SYDVKM. The CDR3 runs to 15 residues. The CDR3 protein is CASSARGTGYNEQFF. In nucleotides, the CDR3 is TGTGCCAGCAGTGCCCGCGGGACAGGCTACAATGAGCAGTTCTTC.

The chain employs TRBV29-1 and TRBJ2-7, with D possibly matching TRBD1 (5 bases). The CDR3 runs 15 residues. CDR1 and CDR2 from the germline V gene are SQVTM and ANQGSEA. Trimming left V 0 bases short and J 3 bases short, with 15 bases between. The CDR3 protein is CSVEDPTGQGYEQYF. The CDR3 DNA is TGCAGCGTTGAAGATCCGACCGGTCAGGGCTACGAGCAGTACTTC.

Of note for this clonotype: This may arise from a read error, as a much more abundant clone is one base away. V gene TRBV2 combines with J gene TRBJ1-5; TRBD1 might be the D (5 bases). Trimming pared 8 bases from V and 5 bases from J, leaving 16 bases between. The CDR3 covers 14 residues. The germline V gene has CDR1 SNHLY and CDR2 FYNNEI. The CDR3 sequence is CASGDGGGDQPQHF. The CDR3, as DNA: TGTGCCAGCGGGGACGGGGGTGGTGATCAGCCCCAGCATTTT.

This chain joins TRBV20-1 and TRBJ1-4; D ambiguous. Trimming removed 6 bases at V and 4 bases at J, with 15 bases between. This CDR3 is built from 14 residues. The germline gives CDR1 DFQATT, CDR2 SNEGSKA (reference sequence). CDR3 sequence: CSARAGGLNEKLFF. The CDR3 DNA sequence: TGCAGTGCCCGGGCCGGTGGCCTTAATGAAAAACTGTTTTTT.

This clonotype appeared many times. The chain links TRBV7-8 to TRBJ2-4; D might be TRBD1 (5 bases). This CDR3 has 14 residues. CDR1 is SGHVS and CDR2 is FQNEAQ in the germline V gene. V was trimmed by 8 bases and J by 6 bases, leaving 17 bases between them. CDR3 bases: TGTGCCAGCGCGTCCCCTGACAGTCCAAACATTCAGTACTTC. It yields the protein CASASPDSPNIQYF.

The sample holds many counts of this clonotype. The CDR3 loop reads CASTRTGTTYEQYF. The CDR3 nucleotides read TGTGCCAGCACCAGGACAGGGACTACCTACGAGCAGTACTTC. The V and J genes are TRBV28 and TRBJ2-7; D is perhaps TRBD1 (8 bases). Germline CDR1 is MDHEN and CDR2 is SYDVKM. V was pared by 7 bases and J by 2 bases, with 15 bases between. The CDR3 totals 14 residues.

The CDR3 reads CASSYSGRPYHTEAFF. The DNA of the CDR3 is TGTGCCAGCAGTTACTCGGGCAGGCCCTACCACACTGAAGCTTTCTTT. The gene calls are TRBV6-2 or TRBV6-3 and TRBJ1-1; D unclear. Germline values: CDR1 MNHEY, CDR2 SVGEGT. Between the trimmed V and J ends, which lost 0 bases and 3 bases, there was a span of 14 bases. The CDR3 has 16 residues.

The sample holds many counts of this clonotype. The gene calls are TRBV13 and TRBJ2-5; 8 nucleotides match TRBD1. With V trimmed by 5 bases and J by 6 bases, 8 bases remained unmatched. The CDR3 contains 14 residues. The germline V gene encodes CDR1 PRHDT and CDR2 FYEKMQ (reference sequence). The CDR3 nucleotides are TGTGCCAGCAGCCGACCTGGACAGGGAAAGACCCAGTACTTC. This codes for CASSRPGQGKTQYF.

V gene TRBV4-1 combines with J gene TRBJ2-2; 12 bases map to TRBD2. The germline V gene encodes CDR1 MGHRA and CDR2 YSYEKL. V was clipped by 2 bases and J by 4 bases; unmatched bases: 11. The CDR3 is 19 amino acids. CDR3 sequence (DNA): TGCGCCAGCAGCCAACTCATAACGACTAGCGGGAGAGGCACCGGGGAGCTGTTTTTT. Translated, it gives CASSQLITTSGRGTGELFF.

The V call is TRBV6-1, the J call TRBJ1-2; tentative D call: TRBD1 (5 bases). The CDR3 covers 17 residues. Trimming cost V 0 bases and J 4 bases, with 18 bases left between them. The V gene's germline CDR1 is MNHNS and CDR2 SASEGT. CDR3 coding DNA: TGTGCCAGCAGTGAAGCGCTGGGCAGAGGGGCTTCCTATGGCTACACCTTC. This encodes CASSEALGRGASYGYTF.

This clonotype was observed a handful of times. V and J are TRBV29-1 and TRBJ1-2, with D tentatively TRBD1 (6 bases). CDR1 and CDR2 from the germline V gene are SQVTM and ANQGSEA. This CDR3 contains 12 residues. Trimming pared 4 bases from V and 5 bases from J, leaving 11 bases between. CDR3 DNA sequence: TGCAGCGTTGGACAGGTCTCTTATGGCTACACCTTC. Amino acid sequence: CSVGQVSYGYTF.

On this clonotype: A clone one base away is much larger, so this may be a read error. This chain uses TRBV11-2 with TRBJ2-4, with D perhaps TRBD1 (6 bases). The germline gives CDR1 SGHAT, CDR2 FQNNGV. The CDR3 covers 13 residues. The DNA for the CDR3 is TGTGCCAGCAGGTCAGGGGCCAAAAACTTTCAGTACTTC. It encodes CASRSGAKNFQYF.

This clonotype was recorded a few times. The chain employs TRBV19 and TRBJ2-1; 13 nucleotides align to TRBD2. Trimming took 8 bases from V and 4 from J; bases not matched to a gene: 2. The CDR3 is made up of 14 amino acids. Germline CDR1 is LNHDA and CDR2 is SQIVND (reference sequence). CDR3 sequence (DNA): TGTGCCAGTGGACTAGCGGGGGTGTACAATGAGCAGTTCTTC. As protein: CASGLAGVYNEQFF.

This clonotype was seen at least ten times. CDR3 nucleotides: TGTGCCAGCAGTTTATATACAGGGAGCACAGATACGCAGTATTTT. Residues: CASSLYTGSTDTQYF. The rearrangement links TRBV28 to TRBJ2-3, with D maybe TRBD1 (6 bases). The CDR3 length is 15 residues. CDR1 is MDHEN and CDR2 is SYDVKM in the germline V gene. Trimming removed 1 base at V and 0 bases at J, with 8 bases between.

The V gene is TRBV3-1, the J gene TRBJ2-5; a weak D match, TRBD2 (6 bases). This CDR3 has 14 amino acids. The V end was cut by 3 bases, the J end by 5 bases, with 13 bases between. From germline, CDR1 is LGHDT and CDR2 YNNKEL (reference sequence). CDR3 coding DNA: TGTGCCAGCAGCCACATAGCGGCCCGTGAGACCCAGTACTTC. Its translation is CASSHIAARETQYF.